The clone carrying this T cell receptor (beta chain) was seen a handful of times. Its specificity is unknown. Sorted out of PBMCs were CD4+ T cells and CD8+ T cells. The data stem from a study of CD8+ T cells in alopecia areata. The study's findings and limits: It was lesional scalp, especially alopecia totalis/universalis, that showed higher clonality than normal scalp.

The CDR3 has 14 residues. Per germline, CDR1 SGHKS and CDR2 YYEKEE (reference sequence). Trimming shortened V by 0 bases and J by 1 base, and 7 bases separated the two germline ends. Following RNA extraction, reverse transcription yielded cDNA that acted as the sequencing template. TCRdb's table, derived via immunoSEQ multiplex PCR, lists solely in-frame clones and lacks some. This repertoire shows some 120,000 clones, approximately 53% found once; its top ten account for under 5%. The TCR was taken from a human donor with alopecia areata. Specimen: CD4+ T cells sorted from blood, collected at week 0. V and J are TRBV5-5 and TRBJ1-1; D ambiguous. Here the CDR3 DNA reads TGTGCCAGCAGCTTGGGACCGACGAACACTGAAGCTTTCTTT. Its translation is CASSLGPTNTEAFF. Full variable domain (missing parts from reference TRBV5-5 and TRBJ1-1): DAGVTQSPTHLIKTRGQQVTLRCSPISGHKSVSWYQQVLGQGPQFIFQYYEKEERGRGNFPDRFSARQFPNYSSELNVNALLLGDSALYLCASSLGPTNTEAFFGQGTRLTVV.